This TCR beta chain was recorded in a study of Graves' ophthalmopathy and Graves' hyperthyroidism. Study results and caveats: Stable hyperthyroidism and ophthalmopathy were told apart by a 13-signature model, which achieved less than 90% sensitivity and more than 75% specificity.

RNA transcripts yielded amplified TCR beta CDR3 regions. First-round RT-PCR with HTBI primers preceded a second-round multiplex PCR. In TCRdb, the multiplex PCR reads were re-called with MiXCR into one record per CDR3 protein. Of about 1.1 million distinct CDR3 sequences listed, roughly two fifths were seen once; the top ten hold approximately 12%. V lost 4 bases and J lost 4; bases outside the gene matches: 9. This CDR3 comprises 17 residues. Germline V gene sequence: CDR1 SEHNR, CDR2 FQNEAQ (reference sequence). There are a few counts of this clonotype. The antigen remains unidentified. J is TRBJ2-2 and V is TRBV7-9, with 10 bases fitting TRBD2. This clonotype was sampled from an adult man with Graves' hyperthyroidism. The sample taken for sequencing was peripheral blood or thyroid tissue (not recorded which). CDR3 DNA: TGTGCCAGCAGCTGGAAAAAACTAGCGGGATTCACCGGGGAGCTGTTTTTT. Translating it yields CASSWKKLAGFTGELFF. Complete variable domain (other parts from reference TRBV7-9 and TRBJ2-2): DTGVSQNPRHKITKRGQNVTFRCDPISEHNRLYWYRQTLGQGPEFLTYFQNEAQLEKSRLLSDRFSAERPKGSFSTLEIQRTEQGDSAMYLCASSWKKLAGFTGELFFGEGSRLTVL.